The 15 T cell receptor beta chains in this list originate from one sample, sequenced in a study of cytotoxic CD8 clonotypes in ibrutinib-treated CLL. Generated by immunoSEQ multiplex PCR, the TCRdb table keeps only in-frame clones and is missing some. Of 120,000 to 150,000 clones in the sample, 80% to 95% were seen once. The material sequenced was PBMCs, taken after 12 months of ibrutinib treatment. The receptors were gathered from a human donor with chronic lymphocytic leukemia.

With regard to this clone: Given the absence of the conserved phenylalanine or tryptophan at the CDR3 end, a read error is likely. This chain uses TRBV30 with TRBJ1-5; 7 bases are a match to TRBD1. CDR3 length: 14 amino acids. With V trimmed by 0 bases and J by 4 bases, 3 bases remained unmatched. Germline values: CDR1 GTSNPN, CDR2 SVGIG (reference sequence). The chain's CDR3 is CAWSVGQDNQPQHL. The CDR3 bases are TGTGCCTGGAGTGTAGGACAGGATAATCAGCCCCAGCATCTT.

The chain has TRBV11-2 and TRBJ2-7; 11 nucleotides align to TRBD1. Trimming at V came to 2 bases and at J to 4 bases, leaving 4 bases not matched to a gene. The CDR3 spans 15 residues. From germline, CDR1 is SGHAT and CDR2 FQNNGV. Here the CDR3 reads CASSLRTGGVYEQYF. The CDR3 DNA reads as TGTGCCAGCAGCTTACGGACAGGGGGCGTATACGAGCAGTACTTC.

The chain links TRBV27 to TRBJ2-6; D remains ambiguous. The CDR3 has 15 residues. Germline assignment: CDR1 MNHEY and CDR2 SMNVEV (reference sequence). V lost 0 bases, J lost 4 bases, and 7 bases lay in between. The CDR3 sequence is CASSLSGVGANVLTF. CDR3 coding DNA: TGTGCCAGCAGTTTATCTGGGGTAGGGGCCAACGTCCTGACTTTC.

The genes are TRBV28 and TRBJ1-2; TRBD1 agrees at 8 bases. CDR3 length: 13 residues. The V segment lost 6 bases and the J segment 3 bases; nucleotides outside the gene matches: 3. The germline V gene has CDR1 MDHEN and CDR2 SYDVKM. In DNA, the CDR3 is TGTGCCAGCAGAGTGGGACAGGACTATGGCTACACCTTC. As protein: CASRVGQDYGYTF.

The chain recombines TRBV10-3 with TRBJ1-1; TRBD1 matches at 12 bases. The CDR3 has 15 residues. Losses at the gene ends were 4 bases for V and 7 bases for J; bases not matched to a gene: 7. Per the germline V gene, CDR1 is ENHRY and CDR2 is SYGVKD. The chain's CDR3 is CAISVPGQGASEAFF. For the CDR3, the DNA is TGTGCCATCAGTGTACCGGGACAGGGGGCCAGTGAAGCTTTCTTT.

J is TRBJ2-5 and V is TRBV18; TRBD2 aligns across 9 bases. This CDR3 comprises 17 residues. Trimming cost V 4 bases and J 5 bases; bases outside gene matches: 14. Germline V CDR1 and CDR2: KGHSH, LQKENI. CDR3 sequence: CASSRPGAGLASETQYF. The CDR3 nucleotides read TGTGCCAGCTCACGTCCCGGGGCGGGACTAGCTAGTGAGACCCAGTACTTC.

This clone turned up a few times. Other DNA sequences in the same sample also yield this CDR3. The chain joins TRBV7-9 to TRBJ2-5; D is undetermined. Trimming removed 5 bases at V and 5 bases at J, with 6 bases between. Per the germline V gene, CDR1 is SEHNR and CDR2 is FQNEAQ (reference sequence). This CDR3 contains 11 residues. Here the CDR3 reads CASSRRETQYF. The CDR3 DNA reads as TGTGCCAGCAGCCGACGGGAGACCCAGTACTTC.

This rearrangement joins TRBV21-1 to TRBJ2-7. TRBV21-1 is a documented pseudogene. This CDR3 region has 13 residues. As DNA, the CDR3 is TGTGCCAGCAGGATCCGGGCCTCCTACGAGCAGTACTTC. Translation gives CASRIRASYEQYF.

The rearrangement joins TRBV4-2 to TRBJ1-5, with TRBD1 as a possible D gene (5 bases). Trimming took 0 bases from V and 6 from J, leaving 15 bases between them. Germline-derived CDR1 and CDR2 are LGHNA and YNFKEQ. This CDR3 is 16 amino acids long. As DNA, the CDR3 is TGTGCCAGCAGCCAAGATGGTGGGGCTACGGGTCAGCCCCAGCATTTT. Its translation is CASSQDGGATGQPQHF.

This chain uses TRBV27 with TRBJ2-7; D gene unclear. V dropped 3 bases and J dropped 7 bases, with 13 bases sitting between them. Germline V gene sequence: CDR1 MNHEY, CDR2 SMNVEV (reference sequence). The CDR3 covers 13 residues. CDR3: CASSFGVSREQYF. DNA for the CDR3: TGTGCCAGCAGTTTCGGAGTATCACGGGAGCAGTACTTC.

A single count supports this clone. As DNA, the CDR3 is TGTGCCAGCAGCTTCTCCCGCGATGGCTACACCTTC. Translated, it gives CASSFSRDGYTF. The chain carries TRBV7-2 and TRBJ1-2; D not resolved. The V gene lost 3 bases and the J gene lost 6 bases, with 8 bases spanning the gap. This CDR3 comprises 12 residues. Germline loops: CDR1 SGHTA, CDR2 FQGNSA.

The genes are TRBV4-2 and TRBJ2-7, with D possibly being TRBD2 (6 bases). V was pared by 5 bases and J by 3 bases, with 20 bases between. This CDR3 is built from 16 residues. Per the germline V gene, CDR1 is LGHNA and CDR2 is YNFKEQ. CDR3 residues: CASSKSEVDSGYEQYF. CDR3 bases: TGTGCCAGCAGCAAAAGCGAGGTAGATAGCGGCTACGAGCAGTACTTC.

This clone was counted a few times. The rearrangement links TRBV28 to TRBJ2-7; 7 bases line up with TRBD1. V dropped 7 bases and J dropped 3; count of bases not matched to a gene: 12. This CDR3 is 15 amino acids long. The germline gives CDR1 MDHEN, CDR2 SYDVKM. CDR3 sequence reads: CASTSRGQVRYEQYF. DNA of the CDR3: TGTGCCAGCACCTCTAGAGGACAGGTTCGCTACGAGCAGTACTTC.

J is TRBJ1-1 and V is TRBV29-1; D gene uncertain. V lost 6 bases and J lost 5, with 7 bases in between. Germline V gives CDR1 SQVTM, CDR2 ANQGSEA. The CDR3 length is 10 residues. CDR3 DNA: TGCAGCGTGGAGAGGACTGAAGCTTTCTTT. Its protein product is CSVERTEAFF. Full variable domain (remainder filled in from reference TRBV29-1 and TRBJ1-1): SAVISQKPSRDICQRGTSLTIQCQVDSQVTMMFWYRQQPGQSLTLIATANQGSEATYESGFVIDKFPISRPNLTFSTLTVSNMSPEDSSIYLCSVERTEAFFGQGTRLTVV.

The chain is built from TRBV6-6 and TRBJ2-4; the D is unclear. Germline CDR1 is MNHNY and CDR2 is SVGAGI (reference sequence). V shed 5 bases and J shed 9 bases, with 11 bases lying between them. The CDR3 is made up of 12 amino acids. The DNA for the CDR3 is TGTGCCAGCAGTGCCTCTATGACCATTCAGTACTTC. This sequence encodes CASSASMTIQYF.